A selection of T cell receptor beta chains follows, all from one sample in a study of radiation and T cells in renal cell carcinoma. TCRdb's copy holds only in-frame clones and misses some; the assay was immunoSEQ multiplex PCR. In the table there are under 20,000 clones, less than 70% of which are singletons. The sample consisted of tumor tissue, taken from a patient whose treatment included radiotherapy and nephrectomy. The receptors come from a woman in her 70s with renal cell carcinoma. The CDR3 runs from the conserved cysteine through the conserved F or W. A D gene is named only where the DNA matches it firmly. A clone size is listed for some rows: how often the clone was seen (once, few, many), or a class if it is expanded.

CDR3 protein | CDR3 DNA | J gene | D gene | clone size | V gene
CASSPVRRAPAGEHSGANVLTF | TGTGCCAGCTCACCAGTAAGAAGGGCCCCAGCGGGGGAACACTCTGGGGCCAACGTCCTGACTTTC | TRBJ2-6 | TRBD2 | NA | TRBV18
CASSLIGHWNTIYF | TGTGCCAGCAGCTTAATAGGACACTGGAACACCATATATTTT | TRBJ1-3 | NA | NA | TRBV7-2
CASSLIGVAEAFF | TGTGCCAGCAGCTTAATCGGGGTAGCTGAAGCTTTCTTT | TRBJ1-1 | NA | few | TRBV11-2
CASSVVPGQGGTDTQYF | TGTGCCAGCAGCGTAGTCCCCGGACAGGGGGGAACAGATACGCAGTATTTT | TRBJ2-3 | TRBD1 | NA | TRBV9
CASSLVQGRGGYTF | TGTGCCAGCAGCTTAGTACAGGGGAGGGGCGGCTACACCTTC | TRBJ1-2 | TRBD1 | NA | TRBV7-2
CASSAAGGGFTDTQYF | TGTGCCAGCAGTGCTGCCGGTGGCGGGTTCACAGATACGCAGTATTTT | TRBJ2-3 | NA | NA | TRBV6-1
CASSYLPSRGTGELFF | TGTGCCAGCAGTTATCTACCCTCCCGGGGGACCGGGGAGCTGTTTTTT | TRBJ2-2 | NA | NA | TRBV27
CASSLTAGGYNEQFF | TGTGCCAGCAGCTTAACAGCGGGGGGTTACAATGAGCAGTTCTTC | TRBJ2-1 | TRBD2 | NA | TRBV13
CASSRFDRGNTEAFF | TGTGCCAGCAGTCGTTTCGACAGGGGGAACACTGAAGCTTTCTTT | TRBJ1-1 | TRBD1 | NA | TRBV6-1
CASSLPRGDGYGYTF | TGTGCCAGCAGCCTCCCGAGGGGCGATGGCTATGGCTACACCTTC | TRBJ1-2 | NA | few | TRBV7-9
CASSQIQETQYF | TGTGCCAGCAGTCAAATCCAAGAGACCCAGTACTTC | TRBJ2-5 | NA | NA | TRBV6-6
CASSSNSPGSQPQHF | TGTGCCAGCAGTTCGAATTCTCCCGGGAGTCAGCCCCAGCATTTT | TRBJ1-5 | NA | NA | TRBV6-5
CASSRSRGKEGSTDTQYF | TGTGCCAGCAGCCGGTCGAGGGGAAAGGAAGGTAGCACAGATACGCAGTATTTT | TRBJ2-3 | NA | NA | TRBV7-9
CASSIGREGAEAFF | TGTGCCAGTAGTATAGGCAGGGAAGGCGCTGAAGCTTTCTTT | TRBJ1-1 | NA | few | TRBV19
CASSYGTSRVDTQYF | TGTGCCAGCAGTTATGGGACTAGCAGGGTAGATACGCAGTATTTT | TRBJ2-3 | TRBD2 | NA | TRBV6-6
CASSPLPGGAGETQYF | TGTGCCAGCAGCCCCCTCCCGGGGGGGGCCGGTGAGACCCAGTACTTC | TRBJ2-5 | TRBD2 | NA | TRBV11-1
CASSYSNWPGTYEQYF | TGTGCCAGCAGTTACTCGAATTGGCCCGGGACCTACGAGCAGTACTTC | TRBJ2-7 | NA | NA | TRBV6-6
CASSEGTSGGPTDTQYF | TGTGCCAGCAGTGAGGGGACTAGCGGGGGGCCCACAGATACGCAGTATTTT | TRBJ2-3 | TRBD2 | NA | TRBV6-4
CASSAFRAANSPLHF | TGTGCCAGCAGTGCTTTCCGGGCCGCGAATTCACCCCTCCACTTT | TRBJ1-6 | NA | NA | TRBV27
CSANRDSEAFF | TGCAGTGCTAACCGGGACAGTGAAGCTTTCTTT | TRBJ1-1 | TRBD1 | NA | TRBV20-1
CASSDNNNSPLHF | TGTGCCAGCAGTGACAATAATAATTCACCCCTCCACTTT | TRBJ1-6 | NA | few | TRBV6-1
CASYQPGGVGKLFF | TGTGCCAGCTACCAACCAGGGGGCGTCGGGAAACTGTTTTTT | TRBJ1-4 | TRBD1 | NA | TRBV28
CASSPGKGTNNQPQHF | TGTGCCAGCAGCCCGGGGAAGGGGACGAACAATCAGCCCCAGCATTTT | TRBJ1-5 | NA | NA | TRBV6-4
CASSLALGGGEGYTF | TGCGCCAGCAGCTTGGCCCTTGGAGGGGGAGAAGGCTACACCTTC | TRBJ1-2 | NA | medium-sized | TRBV5-1
CAARNWNTEAFF | TGTGCCGCCCGAAATTGGAACACTGAAGCTTTCTTT | TRBJ1-1 | NA | few | TRBV19
CASSSAGGPYEQYF | TGTGCCAGTAGTTCGGCGGGGGGGCCGTACGAGCAGTACTTC | TRBJ2-7 | TRBD2 | NA | TRBV19
CASSYRQGYGNEQFF | TGCGCCAGCAGTTATCGACAGGGTTATGGCAATGAGCAGTTCTTC | TRBJ2-1 | TRBD1 | NA | TRBV4-1
CASSPPNGVGNQPQHF | TGTGCCAGCTCACCTCCTAACGGAGTGGGCAATCAGCCCCAGCATTTT | TRBJ1-5 | NA | NA | TRBV18
CASSYAPGANVLTF | TGTGCCAGCAGTTACGCCCCGGGGGCCAACGTCCTGACTTTC | TRBJ2-6 | NA | NA | TRBV6-5
CASSLTLSSYEQYF | TGTGCCAGCAGCTTAACCTTGAGCTCCTACGAGCAGTACTTC | TRBJ2-7 | NA | NA | TRBV7-2
CASSPGGGRENEQFF | TGTGCCAGCAGCCCCGGGGGGGGCAGGGAGAATGAGCAGTTCTTC | TRBJ2-1 | TRBD2 | NA | TRBV6-5
CASSYGYGNQPQHF | TGTGCCAGCAGTTACGGGTATGGCAATCAGCCCCAGCATTTT | TRBJ1-5 | NA | NA | TRBV6-6
CASSIPGLPQPQHF | TGTGCCAGTAGTATACCAGGCCTCCCTCAGCCCCAGCATTTT | TRBJ1-5 | NA | few | TRBV19
CASSLTEGTYEQYF | TGTGCCAGCAGCTTAACGGAGGGAACCTACGAGCAGTACTTC | TRBJ2-7 | NA | NA | TRBV7-9
CASSDGAGGPDTQYF | TGTGCCAGCAGTGATGGGGCAGGGGGCCCAGATACGCAGTATTTT | TRBJ2-3 | TRBD1 | NA | TRBV2
CASSFSNSNTEAFF | TGTGCCAGCAGCTTTTCCAATTCGAACACTGAAGCTTTCTTT | TRBJ1-1 | NA | NA | TRBV7-8
CASSDTESTDTQYF | TGTGCCAGCAGTGACACGGAGTCCACAGATACGCAGTATTTT | TRBJ2-3 | NA | few | TRBV6-4
CASSLQQGGPREQYF | TGTGCCAGCAGCTTACAACAGGGGGGGCCAAGGGAGCAGTACTTC | TRBJ2-5 | NA | once | TRBV7-2
CASSSDTGRTEAFF | TGCGCCAGCAGCTCGGACACCGGCCGGACTGAAGCTTTCTTT | TRBJ1-1 | NA | medium-sized | TRBV5-1
CASKFLNYQPQHF | TGTGCCAGCAAATTCCTTAATTATCAGCCCCAGCATTTT | TRBJ1-5 | NA | NA | TRBV2
CASSLWGTSDNEQFF | TGTGCCAGCAGCTTATGGGGGACTAGCGACAATGAGCAGTTCTTC | TRBJ2-1 | TRBD2 | NA | TRBV5-6
CASSESGGASDTQYF | TGTGCCAGCAGTGAAAGCGGGGGGGCCTCAGATACGCAGTATTTT | TRBJ2-3 | TRBD2 | NA | TRBV6-4
CASSLALSSGARGETQYF | TGTGCCAGCAGCTTAGCGCTAAGCAGTGGGGCTAGAGGAGAGACCCAGTACTTC | TRBJ2-5 | NA | NA | TRBV7-2
CASSVRLLGEKLFF | TGTGCCAGCAGCGTCCGACTACTCGGTGAAAAACTGTTTTTT | TRBJ1-4 | NA | NA | TRBV5-5
CASSVDSASNQPQHF | TGTGCCAGCAGCGTAGATTCGGCTAGCAATCAGCCCCAGCATTTT | TRBJ1-5 | NA | NA | TRBV9
CASSLADTQYF | TGTGCCAGCAGCTTAGCAGATACGCAGTATTTT | TRBJ2-3 | NA | NA | TRBV7-2
CASSIGRTYEQYF | TGTGCCAGCAGCATCGGACGGACCTACGAGCAGTACTTC | TRBJ2-7 | NA | NA | TRBV5-6
CAISDQNRGEKLFF | TGTGCCATCAGTGACCAGAACAGAGGGGAAAAACTGTTTTTT | TRBJ1-4 | NA | NA | TRBV10-3
CASSSGPTEFF | TGTGCCAGCAGTTCAGGGCCCACCGAGTTCTTC | TRBJ2-1 | NA | NA | TRBV28
CASSEAQAGVKETQYF | TGTGCCAGCAGTGAAGCGCAAGCGGGGGTTAAAGAGACCCAGTACTTC | TRBJ2-5 | TRBD2 | few | TRBV6-1